These 22 T cell receptor beta chains were all obtained from the same sample, sequenced in a study of T cells after yellow fever vaccination. TCRdb fed the 5' RACE reads into MiXCR, producing one record per CDR3 protein. Of about 73,000 distinct CDR3 sequences in the sample, 7.7% were seen once. The source material was CD8+ T cells sorted from PBMCs, sampled on the day of the yellow fever booster vaccination. The receptor source for this set is a young man who received the YFV17D yellow fever vaccine.

This clonotype was observed many times. This chain links TRBV7-9 with TRBJ2-3; 10 bases fit TRBD2. Germline CDR1 reads SEHNR; CDR2 reads FQNEAQ (reference sequence). Trimming at V came to 5 bases and at J to 3 bases, leaving 5 bases not matched to a gene. CDR3 size: 15 residues. CDR3 sequence reads: CASSPGLAETDTQYF. CDR3 sequence (DNA): TGTGCCAGCAGCCCAGGACTAGCGGAGACAGATACGCAGTATTTT. Full variable domain (outside the CDR3, taken from reference TRBV7-9 and TRBJ2-3): DTGVSQNPRHKITKRGQNVTFRCDPISEHNRLYWYRQTLGQGPEFLTYFQNEAQLEKSRLLSDRFSAERPKGSFSTLEIQRTEQGDSAMYLCASSPGLAETDTQYFGPGTRLTVL.

Only a few counts were recorded for this clonotype. The chain employs TRBV5-6 and TRBJ2-1; D not resolved. Germline assignment: CDR1 SGHDT and CDR2 YYEEEE. CDR3 size: 13 residues. Deletions cut 6 bases from V and 8 bases from J, with 15 bases between. The CDR3 is CASTHELWHEQFF. As DNA, the CDR3 is TGTGCCAGCACACACGAACTTTGGCATGAGCAGTTCTTC.

The CDR3 protein is CASSYTVTGGYEQYF. The CDR3 region has the DNA TGCGCCAGCAGCTACACCGTGACAGGGGGCTACGAGCAGTACTTC. The genes are TRBV5-1 and TRBJ2-7; 9 nucleotides line up with TRBD1. Germline CDR1 reads SGHRS; CDR2 reads YFSETQ. V shed 3 bases and J 3 bases; nucleotides not matched to a gene: 7. This CDR3 region has 15 residues. Complete variable domain (other parts from reference TRBV5-1 and TRBJ2-7): KAGVTQTPRYLIKTRGQQVTLSCSPISGHRSVSWYQQTPGQGLQFLFEYFSETQRNKGNFPGRFSGRQFSNSRSEMNVSTLELGDSALYLCASSYTVTGGYEQYFGPGTRLTVT.

This clonotype was observed a handful of times. This chain links TRBV23-1 with TRBJ2-3, with 9 bases lining up with TRBD1. TRBV23-1 is known as an ORF, though its function is uncertain. V trimming: 7 bases; J trimming: 1 base; junction bases outside the gene matches: 9. The length of the CDR3 is 16 residues. The CDR3 DNA follows: TGCGCCAGCACTCCGGGGACAGGGTCTGGCACAGATACGCAGTATTTT. Encoded protein: CASTPGTGSGTDTQYF.

This clonotype has just a few counts. In DNA, the CDR3 is TGTGCCAGCAGCCCCCGGGCCGACACCTTC. This translates into CASSPRADTF. The rearrangement links TRBV9 to TRBJ1-2; no clear D. The germline gives CDR1 SGDLS, CDR2 YYNGEE. V lost 4 bases to trimming and J lost 12 bases, with 10 bases between them. This CDR3 has 10 residues.

This clonotype was counted many times. The chain joins TRBV15 to TRBJ2-5, with D tentatively TRBD2 (7 bases). Germline V CDR1 and CDR2: LNHNV, YYDKDF (reference sequence). This CDR3 comprises 15 residues. Trimming shortened V by 10 bases and J by 3 bases, and 21 bases separated the two germline ends. The CDR3 sequence is CASATSEGVEETQYF. In nucleotides, the CDR3 is TGTGCCAGTGCAACTAGCGAGGGGGTGGAAGAGACCCAGTACTTC.

This chain joins TRBV3-1 and TRBJ2-1; D call uncertain. The germline CDR1 and CDR2 sequences are LGHDT and YNNKEL (reference sequence). This CDR3 has 12 residues. Trimming took off 0 bases at V and 4 bases at J, with 1 base between the two ends. The CDR3 protein is CASSQEYNEQFF. CDR3 sequence (DNA): TGTGCCAGCAGCCAAGAATACAATGAGCAGTTCTTC.

V usage is TRBV10-3 and J usage is TRBJ2-1, with TRBD1 matching over 8 bases. The CDR3 runs 13 residues. The junction had 4 bases not matched to a gene; V was cut back by 6 bases and J by 6 bases. Germline CDR1 is ENHRY and CDR2 is SYGVKD. The CDR3 nucleotides are TGTGCCATCAGCCAGACAGGGGTCAATGAGCAGTTCTTC. Its translation is CAISQTGVNEQFF.

This chain joins TRBV29-1 and TRBJ1-2; weak D call: TRBD1 (5 bases). CDR3 size: 14 residues. From germline, CDR1 is SQVTM and CDR2 ANQGSEA. V lost 6 bases and J 1 base, leaving 15 bases between the germline ends. CDR3 nucleotide sequence: TGCAGCGTCCAAACCCAGGGTTATAACTATGGCTACACCTTC. As protein: CSVQTQGYNYGYTF.

This clonotype has more than one count but fewer than ten. This sequence joins TRBV23-1 and TRBJ2-2, with 9 bases that match TRBD1. TRBV23-1 is an ORF; its function is uncertain. The CDR3 has 18 residues. Losses at the gene ends were 3 bases for V and 0 bases for J; bases not matched to a gene: 8. CDR3 DNA sequence: TGCGCCAGCAGTCACCCTCGGACAGGGGACACGAACACCGGGGAGCTGTTTTTT. Protein: CASSHPRTGDTNTGELFF.

This clonotype was recorded at least ten times. DNA of the CDR3: TGCAGCGTAGAGAATGCCGGGACTGACTACGAGCAGTACTTC. This gives the protein CSVENAGTDYEQYF. The chain is built from TRBV29-1 and TRBJ2-7; D might be TRBD2 (6 bases). The V and J ends lost 6 bases and 3 bases respectively, with 18 bases between them. The CDR3 sequence is 14 residues long. Germline V gene data show CDR1 as SQVTM and CDR2 as ANQGSEA.

The chain carries TRBV4-3 and TRBJ2-4; 9 nucleotides align to TRBD2. CDR1 LGHNA and CDR2 YSLEER come from the germline V gene. Unmatched junction bases numbered 6, after V lost 0 bases and J lost 0 bases. The CDR3 sequence is 18 residues long. CDR3 DNA sequence: TGCGCCAGCAGCCAAGATCTGACTAGCGGAGTAGCCAAAAACATTCAGTACTTC. Amino acids: CASSQDLTSGVAKNIQYF.

This clonotype appeared a few times. An end of the junction differs from the germline gene, which may be a read error. J is TRBJ1-3 and V is TRBV7-9; D possibly corresponds to TRBD1 (5 bases). This CDR3 contains 11 residues. CDR1 and CDR2 from the germline V gene are SEHNR and FQNEAQ (reference sequence). CDR3 sequence reads: CASSNTPGRSF. DNA for the CDR3: TGTGCCAGCAGCAACACGCCGGGACGGAGCTTT.

This clonotype has ten or more counts. This chain links TRBV29-1 with TRBJ2-7; D is uncertain. Trimming stripped 3 bases from V and 0 bases from J, with 9 bases between. This CDR3 comprises 13 residues. The V gene's germline CDR1 is SQVTM and CDR2 ANQGSEA. This CDR3 is CSVEVPSSYEQYF. CDR3 sequence (DNA): TGCAGCGTTGAGGTCCCCTCCTCCTACGAGCAGTACTTC.

The rearrangement links TRBV6-1 to TRBJ1-2; unclear D gene. Trimming cost V 7 bases and J 1 base, with 10 bases left between them. The length of the CDR3 is 13 residues. Germline-derived CDR1 and CDR2 are MNHNS and SASEGT. CDR3 nucleotides: TGTGCCAGCACCGGACTGCTTAACTATGGCTACACCTTC. Translating it yields CASTGLLNYGYTF.

This clonotype showed up many times. The rearrangement joins TRBV27 to TRBJ2-7; TRBD1 might be the D (6 bases). V shed 5 bases and J shed 3 bases, with 14 bases lying between them. The CDR3 loop spans 14 amino acids. Germline V gene sequence: CDR1 MNHEY, CDR2 SMNVEV (reference sequence). The CDR3 protein is CASSPPGHIYEQYF. The CDR3 bases are TGTGCCAGCAGTCCACCGGGACATATCTACGAGCAGTACTTC.

This clonotype was recorded many times. The V call is TRBV28, the J call TRBJ2-7; 14 nucleotides line up with TRBD2. V was pared by 4 bases and J by 4 bases, with 6 bases of the junction left unmatched. Germline values: CDR1 MDHEN, CDR2 SYDVKM. There are 16 residues in the CDR3. Written as DNA, the CDR3 is TGTGCCAGCAGTTCATTGGGACTAGCGGGAGTATACGAGCAGTACTTC. Its protein product is CASSSLGLAGVYEQYF.

This clonotype has a handful of counts. V gene TRBV20-1 combines with J gene TRBJ1-3; unclear D gene. Germline CDR1 DFQATT, CDR2 SNEGSKA (reference sequence). The CDR3 sequence is 14 residues long. The V end was cut by 6 bases, the J end by 0 bases, with 12 bases between. CDR3 amino acids: CSATDYYSGNTIYF. In nucleotides, the CDR3 is TGCAGTGCCACCGATTATTACTCTGGAAACACCATATATTTT.

This clonotype was detected many times. A read error may account for a junction end that differs from germline. The gene calls are TRBV28 and TRBJ2-1; 7 bases map to TRBD2. The V gene's germline CDR1 is MDHEN and CDR2 SYDVKM. The CDR3 loop spans 12 amino acids. The CDR3: CASSFIAGVTLF. CDR3 DNA sequence: TGTGCCAGCAGTTTCATAGCGGGTGTCACGCTCTTC.

The chain combines TRBV5-1 with TRBJ2-7; D not resolved. Trimming pared 0 bases from V and 1 base from J, leaving 11 bases between. Germline V CDR1 and CDR2: SGHRS, YFSETQ. This CDR3 is 15 amino acids long. The CDR3 coding sequence is TGCGCCAGCAGCTTGGCGTTGGTGGGGTCCTACGAGCAGTACTTC. Translating gives CASSLALVGSYEQYF.

This clonotype rates as medium-sized. This chain connects TRBV24-1 to TRBJ2-1, with TRBD2 identical over 8 bases. From germline, CDR1 is KGHDR and CDR2 SFDVKD. There are 16 residues in the CDR3. After removal of 3 bases from V and 2 bases from J, the junction contained 5 bases not matched to a gene. This CDR3 reads CATSDQRESTYNEQFF. The CDR3 nucleotides are TGTGCCACCAGTGATCAGCGGGAGTCGACCTACAATGAGCAGTTCTTC.

This clonotype was picked up many times. The chain combines TRBV5-1 with TRBJ2-1; 10 positions match TRBD2. V lost 4 bases and J lost 8; bases outside the gene matches: 9. Germline CDR1 SGHRS, CDR2 YFSETQ. CDR3 size: 15 residues. The CDR3 nucleotides are TGCGCCAGCAGCATAACTAGCGGGATACTTGATGAGCAGTTCTTC. Translation: CASSITSGILDEQFF.